This T cell receptor (beta chain) was recorded in a study of cytomegalovirus exposure and HLA in healthy donors. Profiling relied on immunoSEQ multiplex PCR, and the TCRdb table lists in-frame clones only, not all of them. Of 160,000 or so clones listed, roughly 83% are singletons. From germline, CDR1 is LGHNA and CDR2 YSLEER. This CDR3 is built from 15 residues. V was clipped by 0 bases and J by 5 bases, with 13 bases between them. Study conclusions and caveats: One later analysis, an examination of the 100 to 150 validation repertoires, found that first-cohort TCR clusters tended to co-occur in them. Most TCR sequences proved rare, with some public TCRs found in many donors.

Concerning this clone itself: The target antigen is unknown.

The source is a man between 25 and 39 years old in good health and CMV-seropositive. The gene calls are TRBV4-3 and TRBJ1-1, with D possibly matching TRBD1 (5 bases). Sample: PBMCs. CDR3 bases: TGCGCCAGCAGCCAAGAAGCACCAGGGCGGACTGAAGCTTTCTTT. It yields the protein CASSQEAPGRTEAFF.